What follows describes a single T cell receptor (beta chain). Its antigen is undetermined. The sample comes from a study of shared clonotypes between healthy human individuals. For the study at large: Those who served as donors were two women and three men between the ages of 18 and 49.

Whole-study findings and limits: Though the depth was large, rarefaction showed that sorted-subset sequencing was incomplete. Shared clonotypes: approximately 4.5% naive CD4, roughly 3.8% naive CD8, under 2.5% memory CD4, 0.4% to 0.5% memory CD8.

Splitting of each subset's genomic DNA was done evenly across several immunoSEQ plates. Sequencing was performed with immunoSEQ multiplex PCR; in TCRdb, only in-frame clones are kept and a portion is missing. The sample lists about 690,000 clones; about 90% were seen once. Per the germline V gene, CDR1 is SGHDT and CDR2 is YYEEEE. With 4 bases removed from V and 9 bases from J, the gap between germline ends came to 20 bases. The CDR3 covers 15 residues. V is TRBV5-6 and J is TRBJ1-5, with a possible D match to TRBD1 (5 bases). Material for sequencing was memory CD8+ T cells from PBMCs. Stated subset: CD45RO+ cells pooled with CCR7-negative TemRA cells. This TCR derives from a man younger than 30 in good health. Some clones in this sample may be carry-over from other donors' samples. CDR3 coding DNA: TGTGCCAGCAGCGCATCCGGGACCCTTTATGGGCCCCAGCATTTT. It yields the protein CASSASGTLYGPQHF.